The subject of this entry is one TCR beta chain. Many counts were recorded for this clonotype. It lacks a known antigen. Per-nucleotide qualities are absent, and no much larger clonotype sits a single base away. Only healthy Caucasian donors were included. The twin cohort comprised three pairs of female monozygotic twins, all aged roughly 18 to 30 years. CD4+ and CD8+ T cell populations were isolated with positive isolation kits from Invitrogen. The germline V gene (reference sequence) supplies CDR1 SGHNT and CDR2 YYREEE. At the junction V is shortened by 2 bases and J by 5 bases, with 13 bases in between. The CDR3 measures 14 amino acids from cysteine to phenylalanine. Of all the DNA, just the CDR3 is kept, 42 bases in frame from base 1. The library was obtained by 5' RACE. Sequencing instrument: Illumina HiSeq 2000. Template switching added a universal primer binding site, and the final cDNA carried a unique molecular identifier that allowed TCR cDNA molecules to be counted accurately. Specific primers in the conserved constant-segment region were used to synthesize first-strand cDNA for the TCR alpha and beta chains. Each cDNA library was double barcoded, with a SMART-Mk sample barcode plus Illumina barcodes, to control for contamination. TruSeq adapter sequences, together with Illumina sample barcodes, were added in two successive PCR steps. Sequencing of the TCR alpha and beta cDNA libraries was done on the Illumina HiSeq platform using custom primers. The authors' analysis ran thus. Raw reads were processed with MiGEC to extract unique molecular identifiers, and MiXCR was used to determine CDR3 positions. Recombination models were inferred per individual with the repgenHMM and IGoR tools using an EM algorithm. The tcR package in R was used for shared clonotype analysis, with sharing normalized by the product of cloneset sizes. To study raw recombination without the effects of thymic and clonal selection, out-of-frame nonproductive sequences were analyzed. TCRdb trimmed the raw reads at Q25, called clones with MiXCR and kept productive beta chains. Entries that share a CDR3 protein sequence are merged under the most common genes and DNA. These V and J calls derive from TCRdb rather than the authors' analysis. This sample comprises 450,000 or so distinct CDR3 sequences, approximately 14% of them detected only once. 0.98% of the sample is held by the ten biggest clonotypes.

The record originates from a study of identical twins listed by TCRdb under 2016. Some background on the complete study: To test whether fetal clonotypes persist, the study used deep sequencing on TCR alpha and beta repertoires from monozygotic twins, unrelated adults of various ages, and cord blood. To rule out contamination, replicate twin experiments were performed at different times with different library preparation protocols. Results the study describes overall, beyond this receptor: Excess twin sharing in beta out-of-frame sequences was weaker because fewer shared sequences lowered the signal-to-noise ratio. Fewer insertions were carried by abundant cord blood beta clonotypes, a similar but weaker trend appeared in young adult naive repertoires, and no such trend appeared in memory repertoires. Compared with coincidental sharing between unrelated individuals, an excess of low generation-probability sequences was observed among out-of-frame TCR alpha sequences shared between twins. In monozygotic twins, out-of-frame TCR alpha sharing was systematically underestimated by recombination models, although the models agreed with sharing between unrelated individuals. Invariant T cells such as MAIT and iNKT could partly confound zero-insertion analyses, although diverse VJ usage argued against such confounding for most clonotypes. Because the same donors could not be followed over many years, the conclusions relied on cross-sectional statistical analysis.

Separately, the same data were catalogued under a study of yellow fever vaccine responses in identical twins. That second report states: The authors reported that the T cell response to vaccination in identical twins appeared partly convergent and partly personalized. Focusing on identical twins, the study followed the T cell clones that responded to the vaccine, and did so with precision.

Sequencing used CD4+ T cells sorted from blood. The chain was built from TRBV5-4 and TRBJ2-5; perhaps TRBD2 is the D gene, with 7 bases matching. This sequence originates from a woman between 18 and 29 years old in good health. For the CDR3, the sequence is CASSFKGGGETQYF. Read as DNA, the sequence is TGTGCCAGCAGCTTCAAGGGGGGAGGGGAGACCCAGTACTTC.